This T cell receptor beta chain was sequenced for a study of cytomegalovirus exposure and HLA in healthy donors. Study-level results: Productive rates of about 90% or about 30% were seen for most TCR beta V segments in an earlier analysis. TCR beta sequences reportedly predicted most subjects' HLA-A and HLA-B alleles accurately.

V shed 6 bases, J shed 5 bases, and the junction held 10 bases outside the gene matches. Germline CDR1 SNHLY, CDR2 FYNNEI. This CDR3 region has 15 residues. A note on this clone: Its antigen remains unidentified.

13 Jbeta primers and 60 Vbeta primers were used for the PCR. Only in-frame clones appear in the TCRdb table, and some are missing; sequencing was by immunoSEQ multiplex PCR. This table has under 140,000 clones, around 85% appearing once. Sample: PBMCs. The rearrangement uses TRBV2 and TRBJ2-1; the match to TRBD1 covers 7 bases. The source is a man aged 25-45 years in good health and CMV-seropositive. The chain's CDR3 is CASRDNRGPNNEQFF. In DNA form, the CDR3 reads TGTGCCAGCAGGGACAACAGGGGTCCTAACAATGAGCAGTTCTTC.